These T cell receptor beta chains were read from a single sample in a study of post-analysis software for immune sequencing data. TCRdb independently ran MiXCR on the PCR reads; one entry per CDR3 protein. The table has about 460,000 distinct CDR3 sequences, roughly 45% seen once. The sequenced sample was blood. Source of these receptors: a girl between 10 and 17 years old with multiple sclerosis. Both conserved end residues are part of each CDR3. D genes are given only for firm matches. Not every row has a clone size; where given, it reads once, few, many or a size class.

J gene	clone size	V gene	D gene	CDR3 DNA	CDR3 protein
TRBJ2-1	-	TRBV5-6	-	TGTGCCAGCAGCTTGGTCTATTTTGAGGTTTCGAGCTCCTACAATGAGCAGTTCTTC	CASSLVYFEVSSSYNEQFF
TRBJ2-7	few	TRBV6-6	-	TGTGCCAGCAGTCCCATATCGGAGGATCCTCCGTACGAGCAGTACTTC	CASSPISEDPPYEQYF
TRBJ2-7	few	TRBV4-1	-	TGCGCCAGCTCCGACGCTACCTACGAGCAGTACTTC	CASSDATYEQYF
TRBJ2-6	-	TRBV7-9	TRBD2	TGTGCCAGCAGCGCTAGTTGGTTGGCGGGAGACTCTGGGGCCAACGTCCTGACTTTC	CASSASWLAGDSGANVLTF
TRBJ2-3	few	TRBV28	-	TGTGCCAGCGGGGCTACAGCAGATACGCAGTATTTT	CASGATADTQYF
TRBJ1-6	few	TRBV5-1	-	TGCGCCAGCAGCTTGGGAACCGTGGTGGGGAACTCACCCCTCCACTTT	CASSLGTVVGNSPLHF
TRBJ2-3	few	TRBV9	-	TGTGCCAGCAGCGTCCAATTACAGGGACCTAGCACAGATACGCAGTATTTT	CASSVQLQGPSTDTQYF
TRBJ2-1	-	TRBV7-9	TRBD2	TGTGCCAGCAGCTTAGCGGCCGGTGGACTAGCGGCCTACAATGAGCAGTTCTTC	CASSLAAGGLAAYNEQFF
TRBJ2-1	few	TRBV28	-	TGTGCCAGCAGACCCCTCGGGTATGAGCAGTTCTTC	CASRPLGYEQFF
TRBJ2-7	-	TRBV24-1	TRBD1	TGTGCCACCAGTGATGGGACAGGGTACATCCTCTACGAGCAGTACTTC	CATSDGTGYILYEQYF
TRBJ2-5	-	TRBV10-1	-	TGCGCCAGCAGTGAGTCGGTGGGCTCCCAAGAGACCCAGTACTTC	CASSESVGSQETQYF
TRBJ1-2	few	TRBV12-3/TRBV12-4	-	TGTGCCAGCAGTTTAATCAACAGACTTTATGGCTACACCTTC	CASSLINRLYGYTF
TRBJ2-1	few	TRBV7-2	TRBD2	TGTGCCAGCAGCTCCCGCTATGCGGGAGTTTACAATGAGCAGTTCTTC	CASSSRYAGVYNEQFF
TRBJ2-3	-	TRBV30	TRBD2	TGTGCCTGGAGGCTAGCGGGAGGGGGTACGCAGTATTTT	CAWRLAGGGTQYF
TRBJ2-6	-	TRBV5-1	-	TGCGCCAGCAGCTTGTTGGCCTCTGGGGCCAACGTCCTGACTTTC	CASSLLASGANVLTF
TRBJ2-7	few	TRBV4-1	-	TGCGCCAGCAGCCAAGATGAGTGGGCAGGGCGGGAAGGTGAGCAGTACTTC	CASSQDEWAGREGEQYF
TRBJ2-7	-	TRBV25-1	-	TGTGCCAGCATGGGGGCGGTTTGGGGGGAGCCATCGTTTGAGCAGTGCTTC	CASMGAVWGEPSFEQCF
TRBJ2-1	-	TRBV20-1	TRBD2	TGCAGTGCTAGAGCTAGCGGGAGCCTAACATACAATGAGCAGTTCTTC	CSARASGSLTYNEQFF
TRBJ2-7	-	TRBV27	-	TGTGCCAGCAGTCACACCGAGGCCTACGAGCAGTACTTC	CASSHTEAYEQYF
TRBJ2-7	-	TRBV11-2	TRBD1	TGTGCCAGCAGCTTAGTCTCTAGACAGGGATACGAGCAGTACTTC	CASSLVSRQGYEQYF
TRBJ2-4	few	TRBV7-2	TRBD2	TGTGCCAGCAGCTTAGTCGGCGGGAGCGAGTCCAAAAACATTCAGTACTTC	CASSLVGGSESKNIQYF
TRBJ2-5	-	TRBV29-1	TRBD1	TGCAGCGTTGAAGAAGGGACAGAGACTCAAGAGACCCAGTACTTC	CSVEEGTETQETQYF
TRBJ2-3	few	TRBV5-1	-	TGCGCCAGCAGCTTGGGAGGGCCGGGAGATACGCAGTATTTT	CASSLGGPGDTQYF
TRBJ2-5	-	TRBV28	-	TGTGCCAGCAGTTCGGACAGTGAAGAGCAGTACTTC	CASSSDSEEQYF
TRBJ2-3	many	TRBV29-1	TRBD1	TGCAGCGTTGGACAGGGTGGTGCAGATACGCAGTATTTT	CSVGQGGADTQYF
TRBJ2-1	-	TRBV29-1	TRBD2	TGCAGCGTTGAAGATCGCGCTAGCGGGCGAGTATCATCGGAAGACAATGAGCAGTTCTTC	CSVEDRASGRVSSEDNEQFF
TRBJ2-7	few	TRBV12-3/TRBV12-4	-	TGTGCCAGCAGGAGAGGGACGGATTACGAGCAGTACTTC	CASRRGTDYEQYF
TRBJ2-7	-	TRBV20-1	TRBD2	TGCAGTGCTACGACCGCCTGGGGGAGGGCCGACGAGCAGTACTTC	CSATTAWGRADEQYF
TRBJ2-1	once	TRBV6-1	-	TGTGCCAGCAGTACAGAGGGGGAGGCTTACAATGAGCAGTTCTTC	CASSTEGEAYNEQFF
TRBJ2-7	-	TRBV28	-	TGTGCCAGCAGCAAATATGCCTACGAGCAGTACTTC	CASSKYAYEQYF
TRBJ2-7	-	TRBV5-1	-	TGCGCCAGCAGCTTACCAGGGGACGAGCAGTACTTC	CASSLPGDEQYF
TRBJ2-5	-	TRBV5-1	TRBD2	TGCGCCAGCCGTGCTGGGAGCCCGGCGGGGGAGCAGTACTTC	CASRAGSPAGEQYF
TRBJ2-5	-	TRBV12-3/TRBV12-4	-	TGTGCCGGCACAACGCCCCCAGAGACCCAGTACTTC	CAGTTPPETQYF
TRBJ2-1	few	TRBV7-9	-	TGTGCCATCTTCCCCAGGAGCTCCTACAATGAGCAGTTCTTC	CAIFPRSSYNEQFF
TRBJ2-3	-	TRBV12-3/TRBV12-4	TRBD1	TGTGCCAGCACAAGACAGGGTCATAACGCAGATGCGCAGTATTTT	CASTRQGHNADAQYF
TRBJ2-3	-	TRBV9	-	TGTGCCAGCAGCGCCGAAGGGGGTACAGATACGCAGTATTTT	CASSAEGGTDTQYF
TRBJ2-7	few	TRBV12-3/TRBV12-4	TRBD2	TGTGCCAGCAGTTTAGAACTAGCGGGAGTAGGCGAGCAGTACTTC	CASSLELAGVGEQYF
TRBJ2-1	many	TRBV20-1	TRBD1	TGCAGTGCTAGGGCAGGGGGCAATGAGCAGTTCTTC	CSARAGGNEQFF
TRBJ2-3	-	TRBV29-1	TRBD1	TGCAGCGTGACGACAGGGACAGATACGCAGTATTTT	CSVTTGTDTQYF
TRBJ1-4	-	TRBV7-9	-	TGTGCCAGCAGCCCAGGTGCAACACAAAATGAAAAACTGTTTTTT	CASSPGATQNEKLFF
TRBJ2-6	few	TRBV29-1	-	TGCAGCGTTTACGGGACTGGGGCCAACGTCCTGACTTTC	CSVYGTGANVLTF
TRBJ2-1	-	TRBV5-1	TRBD2	TGCGCCAGCAGCCCCTACCGTGGGAGGGGCTCCTACAATGAGCAGTTCTTC	CASSPYRGRGSYNEQFF
TRBJ1-4	-	TRBV28	-	TGTGCCAGCAGTCCGGGGGTGACTAATGAAAAACTGTTTTTT	CASSPGVTNEKLFF
TRBJ2-1	-	TRBV7-8	-	TGTGCCAGCAGCCTTTGGGGGGACTTTAACAATGAGCAGTTCTTC	CASSLWGDFNNEQFF
TRBJ1-6	few	TRBV7-8	TRBD1	TGTGCCAGCGGCCACGGGGACAGGGGGCGCGGGTCACCCCTCCACTTT	CASGHGDRGRGSPLHF
TRBJ2-3	-	TRBV12-3/TRBV12-4	-	TGTGCCAGCAGTTTCGGCGTTTCAGGCACAGATATGCAATATTTT	CASSFGVSGTDMQYF
TRBJ2-7	-	TRBV11-2	-	TGTGCCAGCCGTCCACAGGGAATAGTTGGGAACGAGCAGTACTTC	CASRPQGIVGNEQYF
TRBJ2-5	-	TRBV12-3/TRBV12-4	TRBD1	TGTGCCAGCAGTCGCTGGGACAGGGGGCCGAGTGAGACCCAGTACTTC	CASSRWDRGPSETQYF
TRBJ2-1	-	TRBV7-8	-	TGTGCCAGCAGCCAGGGGCCGGGACTCCAAGACGAGCAGTTCTTC	CASSQGPGLQDEQFF
TRBJ2-5	-	TRBV6-5	-	TGTGCCAGCAGGTCTTGGGGGGAGGAAGAGACCCAGTACTTC	CASRSWGEEETQYF
TRBJ2-1	-	TRBV11-2	-	TGTGCCAGCAGCTTCCCTCGTCAGGGCTCCTACAATGAGCAGTTCTTC	CASSFPRQGSYNEQFF
TRBJ1-5	few	TRBV4-1	TRBD1	TGCGCCAGCAGGATGACGGGACAGAAAAATCAGCCCCAGCATTTT	CASRMTGQKNQPQHF
TRBJ2-5	once	TRBV11-2	-	TGTGCCAGTAGCCACTATGGGGTGGGCCAAGAGACCCAGTACTTC	CASSHYGVGQETQYF